The clone carrying this TCR beta chain was found many times. Its target is unknown. The record originates from a study of T cells in Graves' hyperthyroidism and ophthalmopathy. The study's findings and limits: Blood shared most expanded thyroid clonotypes above 0.001.

Using RNA transcripts as the source, TCR beta CDR3 regions were amplified. HTBI primers drove first-round RT-PCR of the TCR CDR3. TCRdb re-analysed the multiplex PCR reads in MiXCR, keeping a single row per CDR3 protein. The sample has 500,000 or so distinct CDR3 sequences, roughly 18% seen once. V lost 3 bases and J 1 base, leaving 18 bases between the germline ends. The CDR3 runs to 17 residues. The source material was blood. The receptor's source is a woman younger than 30 with Graves' ophthalmopathy. V gene TRBV12-3 or TRBV12-4 combines with J gene TRBJ1-1, with D unclear. The CDR3 region is CASSFRLRVETNTEAFF. CDR3 DNA sequence: TGTGCCAGCAGTTTTCGTCTGCGGGTCGAGACGAACACTGAAGCTTTCTTT.